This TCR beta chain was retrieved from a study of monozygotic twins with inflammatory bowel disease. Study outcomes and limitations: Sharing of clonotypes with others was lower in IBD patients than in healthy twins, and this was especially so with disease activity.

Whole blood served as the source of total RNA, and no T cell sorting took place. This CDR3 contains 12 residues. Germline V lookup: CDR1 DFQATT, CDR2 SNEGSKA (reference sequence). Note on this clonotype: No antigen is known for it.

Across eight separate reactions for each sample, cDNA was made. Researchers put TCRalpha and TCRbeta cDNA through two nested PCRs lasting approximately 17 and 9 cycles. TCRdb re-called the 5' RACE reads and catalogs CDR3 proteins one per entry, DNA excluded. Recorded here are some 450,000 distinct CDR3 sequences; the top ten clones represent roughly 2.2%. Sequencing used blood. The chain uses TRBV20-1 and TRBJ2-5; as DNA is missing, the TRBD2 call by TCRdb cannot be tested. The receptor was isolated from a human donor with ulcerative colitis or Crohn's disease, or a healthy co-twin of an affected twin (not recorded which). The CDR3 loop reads CSAREAGETQYF.